This T cell receptor beta chain was sequenced in a study of immune cell composition in non-small cell lung cancer. Clones were read by immunoSEQ multiplex PCR, and TCRdb kept only the in-frame ones, dropping some. The table records about 1,500 clones, under 80% of them present only once. Looked up from germline, CDR1 is LNHDA and CDR2 is SQIVND (reference sequence). Deletions cut 3 bases from V and 2 bases from J, with 11 bases between. This CDR3 contains 14 residues. The receptor comes from a human donor with non-small cell lung cancer. V is TRBV19 and J is TRBJ2-7; tentatively, D is TRBD1 (6 bases). The sequenced sample was lung tumor tissue. CDR3 in amino acids: CASSIGDIAYEQYF. CDR3 nucleotides: TGTGCCAGTAGTATTGGGGACATAGCCTACGAGCAGTACTTC.